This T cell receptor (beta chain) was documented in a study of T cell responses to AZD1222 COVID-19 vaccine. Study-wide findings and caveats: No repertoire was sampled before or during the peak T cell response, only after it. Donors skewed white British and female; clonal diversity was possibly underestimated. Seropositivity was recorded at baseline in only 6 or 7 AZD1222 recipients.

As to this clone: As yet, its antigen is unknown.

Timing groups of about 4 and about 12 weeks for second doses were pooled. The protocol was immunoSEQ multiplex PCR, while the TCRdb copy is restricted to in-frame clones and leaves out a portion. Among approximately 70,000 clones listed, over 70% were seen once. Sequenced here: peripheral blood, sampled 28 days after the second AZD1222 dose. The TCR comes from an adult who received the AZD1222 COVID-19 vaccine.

The CDR3: CASSQVAVSGNTIYF. The CDR3 coding sequence is TGTGCCAGCAGCCAAGTTGCGGTTTCCGGAAACACCATATATTTT. The gene calls are TRBV3-1 (or the pseudogene TRBV3-2) and TRBJ1-3; D ambiguous. Trimming shortened V by 1 base and J by 4 bases, and 11 bases separated the two germline ends. This CDR3 is built from 15 residues. Germline V gives CDR1 LGHDT, CDR2 YNNKEL (reference sequence).